These 16 T cell receptor beta chains were sequenced from one sample in a study of graft-versus-host responses after intestinal transplantation. No antigen has been assigned to these receptors. Libraries were prepared by immunoSEQ multiplex PCR; TCRdb keeps only in-frame clonotypes and omits some of them. The sample lists around 50,000 clones, 89% seen once, with approximately 0.6% in the top ten. Here the sequenced sample was unstimulated CD4+ T cells sorted from spleen or lymph node cells, taken before transplant. These receptors were taken from a human donor who was the organ donor for an intestinal transplant.

The chain carries TRBV9 and TRBJ2-2, with 11 bases that match TRBD2. In germline, CDR1 is SGDLS, CDR2 YYNGEE. Germline trimming cut 3 bases from V and 4 bases from J; bases unmatched to any gene: 2. The CDR3 has 15 amino acids. The CDR3 bases are TGTGCCAGCAGCGGTGGACTAGCGGGCACCGGGGAGCTGTTTTTT. It is translated as CASSGGLAGTGELFF.

This clone occurred once. The V call is TRBV18, the J call TRBJ2-5; 9 bases fit TRBD2. V trimming: 3 bases; J trimming: 4 bases; junction bases outside the gene matches: 6. There are 15 residues in the CDR3. Germline V gene lookup returns CDR1 KGHSH and CDR2 LQKENI. CDR3 coding DNA: TGTGCCAGCTCACCGTCCCTAGCGGGAATAGAGACCCAGTACTTC. Protein sequence: CASSPSLAGIETQYF. The variable domain in full, with the rest retrieved from reference TRBV18 and TRBJ2-5, is NAGVMQNPRHLVRRRGQEARLRCSPMKGHSHVYWYRQLPEEGLKFMVYLQKENIIDESGMPKERFSAEFPKEGPSILRIQQVVRGDSAAYFCASSPSLAGIETQYFGPGTRLLVL.

The rearrangement joins TRBV4-2 to TRBJ2-7; D is perhaps TRBD1 (6 bases). Per the germline V gene, CDR1 is LGHNA and CDR2 is YNFKEQ. Trimming pared 3 bases from V and 6 bases from J, leaving 15 bases between. The CDR3 has 14 residues. CDR3 in DNA: TGTGCCAGCAGCCACTCGGACAGAGAAGGCGAGCAGTACTTC. This sequence encodes CASSHSDREGEQYF.

This sequence joins TRBV9 and TRBJ2-7, with 7 bases lining up with TRBD2. The ends lost 3 bases at V and 1 base at J; junction bases unmatched: 4. Germline CDR1 is SGDLS and CDR2 is YYNGEE. The CDR3 contains 14 residues. CDR3: CASSARGESYEQYF. In nucleotides, the CDR3 is TGTGCCAGCAGCGCCCGGGGGGAATCCTACGAGCAGTACTTC.

This clone was seen only a few times. The chain carries TRBV6-6 and TRBJ2-7, with a possible D match to TRBD1 (5 bases). Germline CDR1 and CDR2: MNHNY and SVGAGI (reference sequence). Deletions cut 0 bases from V and 0 bases from J, with 12 bases between. This CDR3 has 16 amino acids. DNA of the CDR3: TGTGCCAGCAGTTACTCCCGGACACCGAACTCCTACGAGCAGTACTTC. Translation: CASSYSRTPNSYEQYF.

V gene TRBV28 combines with J gene TRBJ2-7, with 9 bases matching TRBD2. Trimming removed 3 bases from V and 2 bases from J; junction bases left unmatched: 8. From germline, CDR1 is MDHEN and CDR2 SYDVKM. The CDR3 is 16 amino acids. The CDR3 here is CASSFSPSSGAYEQYF. The CDR3 nucleotides read TGTGCCAGCAGTTTTTCCCCATCTAGCGGGGCCTACGAGCAGTACTTC.

The chain has TRBV2 and TRBJ2-7; 8 nucleotides line up with TRBD1. Germline V gene lookup returns CDR1 SNHLY and CDR2 FYNNEI. Trimming cost V 2 bases and J 9 bases; bases outside gene matches: 6. CDR3 length equals 13 residues. CDR3 sequence reads: CASSETRDRGQYF. In DNA form, the CDR3 reads TGTGCCAGCAGTGAAACCCGCGACAGGGGGCAGTACTTC.

The chain carries TRBV5-1 and TRBJ2-7; tentative D call: TRBD1 (7 bases). Trimming pared 2 bases from V and 4 bases from J, leaving 22 bases between. The CDR3 is made up of 17 amino acids. The V gene's germline CDR1 is SGHRS and CDR2 YFSETQ. CDR3 nucleotides: TGCGCCAGCAGCTTCCGGACAGGCCTAGAGGGGGGTTACGAGCAGTACTTC. This encodes CASSFRTGLEGGYEQYF. Together with reference TRBV5-1 and TRBJ2-7, the CDR3 gives the full variable domain: KAGVTQTPRYLIKTRGQQVTLSCSPISGHRSVSWYQQTPGQGLQFLFEYFSETQRNKGNFPGRFSGRQFSNSRSEMNVSTLELGDSALYLCASSFRTGLEGGYEQYFGPGTRLTVT.

The rearrangement links TRBV28 to TRBJ1-2, with TRBD1 identical over 9 bases. This CDR3 spans 14 amino acids. The junction had 6 bases not matched to a gene; V was cut back by 6 bases and J by 4 bases. Germline values: CDR1 MDHEN, CDR2 SYDVKM. In DNA form, the CDR3 reads TGTGCCAGCAGGTCCGGGACAGGGACCTATGGCTACACCTTC. Its protein product is CASRSGTGTYGYTF.

The chain couples TRBV28 to TRBJ1-5; D unresolved. The V end lost 10 bases, the J end lost 2 bases, and 9 bases lay between the germline ends. The germline gives CDR1 MDHEN, CDR2 SYDVKM. This CDR3 has 12 amino acids. The CDR3 DNA is TGTGCCATCAACGGTGGCAATCAGCCCCAGCATTTT. It yields the protein CAINGGNQPQHF.

This chain links TRBV28 with TRBJ2-5; a possible D gene is TRBD2 (5 bases). Looked up from germline, CDR1 is MDHEN and CDR2 is SYDVKM. The V end lost 4 bases, the J end lost 0 bases, and 12 bases lay between the germline ends. There are 15 residues in the CDR3. The chain's CDR3 is CASSWGDWYQETQYF. In nucleotides, the CDR3 is TGTGCCAGCAGTTGGGGAGATTGGTACCAAGAGACCCAGTACTTC.

The gene calls are TRBV30 and TRBJ1-1, with D perhaps TRBD1 (6 bases). Germline V gene lookup returns CDR1 GTSNPN and CDR2 SVGIG (reference sequence). Trimming removed 7 bases at V and 3 bases at J, with 12 bases between. The CDR3 is 12 amino acids. CDR3 in amino acids: CALQGTYTEAFF. CDR3 coding DNA: TGTGCCTTACAGGGAACTTACACTGAAGCTTTCTTT.

This rearrangement joins TRBV5-1 to TRBJ2-1; D is uncertain. Germline CDR1 is SGHRS and CDR2 is YFSETQ. Deletions cut 0 bases from V and 0 bases from J, with 10 bases between. The CDR3 is 16 residues long. The CDR3 region has the DNA TGCGCCAGCAGCTTGGTTCCGAGTAGCTCCTACAATGAGCAGTTCTTC. The encoded protein is CASSLVPSSSYNEQFF.

This chain joins TRBV7-2 and TRBJ2-2; 11 bases are shared with TRBD2. The germline V gene encodes CDR1 SGHTA and CDR2 FQGNSA. This CDR3 region has 17 residues. V dropped 6 bases and J dropped 6; count of bases not matched to a gene: 12. CDR3 DNA sequence: TGTGCCAGCAGGGACACTAGCGGGAGCCGAGGGTCCGGGGAGCTGTTTTTT. Translation: CASRDTSGSRGSGELFF. The whole variable domain, remainder taken from reference TRBV7-2 and TRBJ2-2, is GAGVSQSPSNKVTEKGKDVELRCDPISGHTALYWYRQSLGQGLEFLIYFQGNSAPDKSGLPSDRFSAERTGGSVSTLTIQRTQQEDSAVYLCASRDTSGSRGSGELFFGEGSRLTVL.

This clone showed up just a few times. V is TRBV28 and J is TRBJ1-2; weak D call: TRBD1 (5 bases). The germline V gene has CDR1 MDHEN and CDR2 SYDVKM. The CDR3 is 10 amino acids. V was pared by 11 bases and J by 4 bases, with 8 bases between. CDR3 DNA: TGTGCCGTAGGGGTCTATGGCTACACCTTC. Translated: CAVGVYGYTF.

Comment on this clone: Additional DNA sequences in this sample encode the identical CDR3. The genes are TRBV6-1 and TRBJ2-5; 11 nucleotides agree with TRBD2. Germline-derived CDR1 and CDR2 are MNHNS and SASEGT. The CDR3 totals 16 residues. The V segment lost 1 base and the J segment 5 bases; nucleotides outside the gene matches: 6. Here the CDR3 DNA reads TGTGCCAGCAGTGAAGTCCTAGCGGGAGGTCGGGAGACCCAGTACTTC. Its translation is CASSEVLAGGRETQYF.